Here is one T cell receptor beta chain with its context. This entry comes from a study of cytotoxic CD8 clonotypes in ibrutinib-treated CLL. TCRdb's table, derived via immunoSEQ multiplex PCR, lists solely in-frame clones and lacks some. The sample holds 65,000 to 85,000 clones, roughly 85% seen once. This sequence originates from a human donor with chronic lymphocytic leukemia. The sample here was PBMCs, taken after 24 months of ibrutinib treatment.

CDR3 region: CAWGTSGRTNIQYF. In nucleotides, the CDR3 is TGTGCCTGGGGGACTAGCGGGAGGACAAACATTCAGTACTTC. This chain joins TRBV30 and TRBJ2-4, with 15 bases lining up with TRBD2. V shed 5 bases, J shed 6 bases, and the junction held 2 bases outside the gene matches. The CDR3 extends over 14 amino acids. From germline, CDR1 is GTSNPN and CDR2 SVGIG (reference sequence).